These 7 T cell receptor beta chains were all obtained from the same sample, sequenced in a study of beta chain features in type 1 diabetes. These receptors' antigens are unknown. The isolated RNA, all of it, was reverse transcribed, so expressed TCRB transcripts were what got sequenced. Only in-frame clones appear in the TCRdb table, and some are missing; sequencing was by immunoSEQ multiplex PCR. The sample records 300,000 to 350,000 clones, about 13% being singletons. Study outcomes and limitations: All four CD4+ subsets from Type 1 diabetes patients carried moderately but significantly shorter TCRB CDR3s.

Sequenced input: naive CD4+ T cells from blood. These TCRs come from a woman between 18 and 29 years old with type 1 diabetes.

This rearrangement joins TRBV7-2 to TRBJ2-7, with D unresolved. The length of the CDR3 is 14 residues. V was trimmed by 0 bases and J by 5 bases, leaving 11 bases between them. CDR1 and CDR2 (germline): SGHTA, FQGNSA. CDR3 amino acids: CASSLATHFHEQYF. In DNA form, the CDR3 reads TGTGCCAGCAGCTTAGCCACACATTTCCACGAGCAGTACTTC.

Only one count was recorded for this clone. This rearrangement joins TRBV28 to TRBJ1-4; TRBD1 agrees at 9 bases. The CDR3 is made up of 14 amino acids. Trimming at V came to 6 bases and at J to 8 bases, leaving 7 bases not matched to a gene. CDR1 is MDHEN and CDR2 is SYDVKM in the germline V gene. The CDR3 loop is CASSRTGVGEKLFF. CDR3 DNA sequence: TGTGCCAGCAGCCGGACAGGGGTAGGAGAAAAACTGTTTTTT.

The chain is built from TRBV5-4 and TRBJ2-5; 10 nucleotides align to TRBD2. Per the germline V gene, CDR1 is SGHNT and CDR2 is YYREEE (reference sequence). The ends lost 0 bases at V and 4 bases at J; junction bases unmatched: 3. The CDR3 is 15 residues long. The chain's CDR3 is CASSLELAGGETQYF. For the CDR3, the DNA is TGTGCCAGCAGCTTGGAGTTAGCGGGAGGAGAGACCCAGTACTTC.

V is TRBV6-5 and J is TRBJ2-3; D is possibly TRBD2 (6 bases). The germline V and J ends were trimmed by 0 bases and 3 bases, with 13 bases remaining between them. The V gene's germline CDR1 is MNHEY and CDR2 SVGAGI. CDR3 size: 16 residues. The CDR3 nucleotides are TGTGCCAGCAGTTACTCGTGGAGTAGCGGAACAGATACGCAGTATTTT. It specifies CASSYSWSSGTDTQYF.

CDR3 residues: CASSLNRWAEAFF. CDR3 DNA: TGTGCCAGCAGCTTAAACAGGTGGGCTGAAGCTTTCTTT. This chain joins TRBV7-9 and TRBJ1-1; D is perhaps TRBD1 (5 bases). With 2 bases removed from V and 6 bases from J, the gap between germline ends came to 10 bases. The CDR3 loop spans 13 amino acids. CDR1 and CDR2 (germline): SEHNR, FQNEAQ (reference sequence).

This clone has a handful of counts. Written as DNA, the CDR3 is TGTGCCAGCAGTGGACGGATGGGGGGTAATGAAAAACTGTTTTTT. Residues: CASSGRMGGNEKLFF. The V call is TRBV5-4, the J call TRBJ1-4, with D possibly being TRBD1 (5 bases). The V end was cut by 5 bases, the J end by 4 bases, with 15 bases between. Germline values: CDR1 SGHNT, CDR2 YYREEE (reference sequence). The CDR3 sequence is 15 residues long.

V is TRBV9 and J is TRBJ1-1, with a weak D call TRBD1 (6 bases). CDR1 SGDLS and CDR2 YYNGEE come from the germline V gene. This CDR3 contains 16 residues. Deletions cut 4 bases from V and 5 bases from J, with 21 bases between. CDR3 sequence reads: CASSINGRGARTEAFF. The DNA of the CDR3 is TGTGCCAGCAGCATCAACGGGCGGGGGGCGAGAACTGAAGCTTTCTTT.